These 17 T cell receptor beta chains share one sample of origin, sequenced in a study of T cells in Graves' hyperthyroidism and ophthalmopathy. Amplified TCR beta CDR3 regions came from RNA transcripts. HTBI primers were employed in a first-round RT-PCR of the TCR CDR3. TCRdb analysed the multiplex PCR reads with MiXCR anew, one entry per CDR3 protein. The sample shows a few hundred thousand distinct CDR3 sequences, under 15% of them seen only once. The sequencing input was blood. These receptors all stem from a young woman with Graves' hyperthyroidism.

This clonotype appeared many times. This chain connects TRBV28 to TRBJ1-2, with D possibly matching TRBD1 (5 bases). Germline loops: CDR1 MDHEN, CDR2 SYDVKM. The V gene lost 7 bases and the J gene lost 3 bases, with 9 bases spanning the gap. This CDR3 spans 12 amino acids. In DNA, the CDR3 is TGTGCCAGCAAGCAGGGATACTATGGCTACACCTTC. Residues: CASKQGYYGYTF.

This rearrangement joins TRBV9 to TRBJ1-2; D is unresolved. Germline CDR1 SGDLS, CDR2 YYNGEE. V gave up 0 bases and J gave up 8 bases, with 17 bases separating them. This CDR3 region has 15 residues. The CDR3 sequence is CASSVDGGRSGGYTF. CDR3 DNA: TGTGCCAGCAGCGTAGATGGCGGACGATCGGGGGGCTACACCTTC.

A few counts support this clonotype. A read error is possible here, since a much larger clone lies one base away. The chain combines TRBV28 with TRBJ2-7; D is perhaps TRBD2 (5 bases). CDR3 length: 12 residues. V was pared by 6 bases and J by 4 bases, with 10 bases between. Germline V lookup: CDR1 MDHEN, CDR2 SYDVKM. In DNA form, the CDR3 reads TGTGCCAGCAGCCACTCGGGATACGAGCAGTACTTC. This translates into CASSHSGYEQYF.

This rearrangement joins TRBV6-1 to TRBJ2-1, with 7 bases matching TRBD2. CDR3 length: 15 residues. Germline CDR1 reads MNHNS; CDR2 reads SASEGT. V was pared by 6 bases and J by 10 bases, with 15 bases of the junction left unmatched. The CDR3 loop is CASRTGTKVHGEQFF. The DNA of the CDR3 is TGTGCCAGCAGGACCGGGACTAAAGTACATGGCGAGCAGTTCTTC.

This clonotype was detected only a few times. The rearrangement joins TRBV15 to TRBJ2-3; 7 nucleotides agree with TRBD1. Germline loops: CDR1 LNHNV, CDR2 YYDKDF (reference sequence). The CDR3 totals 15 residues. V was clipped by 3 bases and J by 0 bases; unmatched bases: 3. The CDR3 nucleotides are TGTGCCACCAGCAGGGGGACAGCGAGCACAGATACGCAGTATTTT. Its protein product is CATSRGTASTDTQYF.

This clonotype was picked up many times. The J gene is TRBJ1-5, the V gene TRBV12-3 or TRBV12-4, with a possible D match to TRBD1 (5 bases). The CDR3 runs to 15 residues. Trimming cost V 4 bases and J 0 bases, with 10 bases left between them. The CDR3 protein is CASSSGTFSNQPQHF. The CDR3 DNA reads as TGTGCCAGCAGTTCAGGGACTTTTAGCAATCAGCCCCAGCATTTT.

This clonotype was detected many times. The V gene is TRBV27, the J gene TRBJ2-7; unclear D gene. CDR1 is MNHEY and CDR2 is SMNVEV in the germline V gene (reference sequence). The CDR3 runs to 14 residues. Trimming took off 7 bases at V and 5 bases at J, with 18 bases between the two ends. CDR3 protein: CASTLSPVSDEQYF. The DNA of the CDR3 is TGTGCCAGCACCCTGAGTCCTGTGTCCGACGAGCAGTACTTC.

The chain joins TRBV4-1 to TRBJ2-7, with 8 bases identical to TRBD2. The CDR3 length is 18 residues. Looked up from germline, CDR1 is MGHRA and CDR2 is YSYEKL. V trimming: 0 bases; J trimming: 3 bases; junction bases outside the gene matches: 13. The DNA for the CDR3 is TGCGCCAGCAGCCAAGATCTAATGGGTGGAGCGGGAGTCTACGAGCAGTACTTC. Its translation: CASSQDLMGGAGVYEQYF.

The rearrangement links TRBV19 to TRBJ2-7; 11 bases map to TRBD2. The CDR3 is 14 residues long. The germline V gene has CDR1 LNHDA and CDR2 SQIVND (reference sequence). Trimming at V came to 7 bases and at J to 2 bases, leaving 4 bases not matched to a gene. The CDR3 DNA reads TGTGCCAGTACCCCTAGCGGGAGGACCTACGAGCAGTACTTC. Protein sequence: CASTPSGRTYEQYF. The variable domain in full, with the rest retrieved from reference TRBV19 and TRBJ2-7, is DGGITQSPKYLFRKEGQNVTLSCEQNLNHDAMYWYRQDPGQGLRLIYYSQIVNDFQKGDIAEGYSVSREKKESFPLTVTSAQKNPTAFYLCASTPSGRTYEQYFGPGTRLTVT.

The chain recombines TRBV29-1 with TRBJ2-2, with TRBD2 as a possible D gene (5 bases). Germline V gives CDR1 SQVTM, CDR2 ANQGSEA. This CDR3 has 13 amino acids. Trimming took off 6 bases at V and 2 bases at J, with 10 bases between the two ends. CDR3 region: CSVEGINTGELFF. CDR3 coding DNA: TGCAGCGTCGAGGGTATTAACACCGGGGAGCTGTTTTTT.

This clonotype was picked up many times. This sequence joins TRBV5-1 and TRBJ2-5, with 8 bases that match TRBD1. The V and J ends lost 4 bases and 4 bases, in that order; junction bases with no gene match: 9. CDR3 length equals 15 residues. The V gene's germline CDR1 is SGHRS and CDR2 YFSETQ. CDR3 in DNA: TGCGCCAGCAGCAAAGACAGGGGTCTTGGAGAGACCCAGTACTTC. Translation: CASSKDRGLGETQYF.

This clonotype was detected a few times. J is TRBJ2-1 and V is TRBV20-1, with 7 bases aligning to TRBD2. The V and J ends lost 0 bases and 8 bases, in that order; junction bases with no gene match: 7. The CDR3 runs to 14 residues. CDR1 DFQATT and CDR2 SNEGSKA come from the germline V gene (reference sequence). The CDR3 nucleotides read TGCAGTGCTAGAGATCTGACTAGCTTTTATGAGCAGTTCTTC. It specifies CSARDLTSFYEQFF.

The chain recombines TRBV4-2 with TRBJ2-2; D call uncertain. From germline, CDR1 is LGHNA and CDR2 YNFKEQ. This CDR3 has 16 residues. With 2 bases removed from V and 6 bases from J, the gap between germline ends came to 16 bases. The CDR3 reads CASSQSKGLTSGELFF. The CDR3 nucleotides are TGTGCCAGCAGCCAAAGTAAGGGTCTCACGTCCGGGGAGCTGTTTTTT.

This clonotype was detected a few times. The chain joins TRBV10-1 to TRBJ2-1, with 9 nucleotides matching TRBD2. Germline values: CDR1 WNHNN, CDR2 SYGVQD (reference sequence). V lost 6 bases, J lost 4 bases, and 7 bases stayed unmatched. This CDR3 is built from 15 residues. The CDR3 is CASSETSGPYNEQFF. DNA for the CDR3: TGCGCCAGCAGCGAGACTAGCGGACCTTACAATGAGCAGTTCTTC.

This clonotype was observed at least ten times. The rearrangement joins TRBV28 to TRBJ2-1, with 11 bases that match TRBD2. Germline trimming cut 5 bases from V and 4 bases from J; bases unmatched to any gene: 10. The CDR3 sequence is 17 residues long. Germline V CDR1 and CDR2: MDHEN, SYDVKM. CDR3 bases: TGTGCCAGCAGTCTTATTAGCGGGAGGGCGAGTTACAATGAGCAGTTCTTC. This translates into CASSLISGRASYNEQFF.

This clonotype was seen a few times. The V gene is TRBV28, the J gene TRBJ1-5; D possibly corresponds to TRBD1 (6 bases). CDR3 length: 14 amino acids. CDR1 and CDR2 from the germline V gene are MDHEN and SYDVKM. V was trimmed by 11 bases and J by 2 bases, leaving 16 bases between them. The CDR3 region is CAGCGGLGNQPQHF. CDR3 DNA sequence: TGTGCCGGTTGCGGGGGCTTGGGCAATCAGCCCCAGCATTTT.

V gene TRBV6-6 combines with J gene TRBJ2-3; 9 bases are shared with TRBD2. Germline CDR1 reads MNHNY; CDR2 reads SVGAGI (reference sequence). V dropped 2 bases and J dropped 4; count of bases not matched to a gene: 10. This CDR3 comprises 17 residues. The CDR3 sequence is CASSYNGPSGTADTQYF. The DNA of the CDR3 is TGTGCCAGCAGTTACAATGGTCCTAGCGGGACGGCAGATACGCAGTATTTT.